This T cell receptor (beta chain) is from a study of blood T cell repertoires in COVID-19. As for the study in general: Collection of acute and convalescent COVID-19 samples took place in the United States, Italy and Spain. Sources were T cells, B-cell-depleted T cells, or PBMCs; the material itself was cDNA or gDNA.

In the source study's methods: Estimates of nucleated cell counts were drawn from the amplification of reference gene primers. Here immunoSEQ multiplex PCR was the method, and the copy in TCRdb shows in-frame clones only, minus some. V, J and clone size are taken as reported in that table, and D and trimming were inferred from the DNA itself. The sample lists under 200,000 clones, roughly 80% occurring once. The sequence came from a man aged 55 to 70 with active or convalescent COVID-19. Specimen: peripheral blood.

CDR3 amino acids: CASSTQSRGRETQYF. In DNA form, the CDR3 reads TGTGCCAGCAGCACCCAATCCAGGGGGCGGGAGACCCAGTACTTC. V is TRBV7-2 and J is TRBJ2-5; 8 bases line up with TRBD1. The germline gives CDR1 SGHTA, CDR2 FQGNSA. This CDR3 spans 15 amino acids. Losses at the gene ends were 5 bases for V and 5 bases for J; bases not matched to a gene: 10.